Following are 6 T cell receptor beta chains from one sample sequenced in a study of T cell responses to AZD1222 COVID-19 vaccine. The repertoire was sequenced with immunoSEQ multiplex PCR; TCRdb's copy has only in-frame clones and lacks some. Counted here are approximately 140,000 clones, 90% to 95% occurring once; the ten biggest clones make up roughly 2.8%. Specimen: peripheral blood, collected on day 0 of MenACWY control vaccination. These receptor sequences come from an adult in good health.

The CDR3 spells CASSLDLNTGELFF. CDR3 DNA: TGTGCCAGCAGTCTGGACCTTAACACCGGGGAGCTGTTTTTT. The chain recombines TRBV6-5 with TRBJ2-2; D uncertain. Germline CDR1 is MNHEY and CDR2 is SVGAGI. The CDR3 covers 14 residues. V was pared by 5 bases and J by 2 bases, with 9 bases between.

This clone was recorded a few times. This chain joins TRBV3-1 (or the pseudogene TRBV3-2) and TRBJ2-2; D gene ambiguous. With 4 bases removed from V and 6 bases from J, the gap between germline ends came to 6 bases. The V gene's germline CDR1 is LGHDT and CDR2 YNNKEL (reference sequence). The CDR3 is 12 amino acids. CDR3 sequence reads: CASSPPPGELFF. As DNA, the CDR3 is TGTGCCAGCAGCCCTCCCCCCGGGGAGCTGTTTTTT.

This clone was picked up a small number of times. The chain joins TRBV19 to TRBJ1-1; D is undetermined. CDR3 length: 15 residues. In germline, CDR1 is LNHDA, CDR2 SQIVND (reference sequence). Trimming removed 3 bases from V and 4 bases from J, with 15 bases in between. CDR3 protein: CASSMMEGVSTEAFF. DNA for the CDR3: TGTGCCAGTAGTATGATGGAGGGAGTGTCCACTGAAGCTTTCTTT.

The chain combines TRBV6-5 with TRBJ2-1, with TRBD2 matching over 10 bases. The ends lost 6 bases at V and 12 bases at J; junction bases unmatched: 5. This CDR3 is 12 amino acids long. In germline, CDR1 is MNHEY, CDR2 SVGAGI. CDR3 sequence reads: CASRKPSGGQFF. The CDR3 bases are TGTGCCAGCAGGAAACCTAGCGGGGGGCAGTTCTTC.

This clone was recorded once. The V and J genes are TRBV7-9 and TRBJ2-7; D unclear. Between the trimmed V and J ends, which lost 3 bases and 2 bases, there was a span of 5 bases. This CDR3 has 12 residues. CDR1 and CDR2 from the germline V gene are SEHNR and FQNEAQ (reference sequence). CDR3 sequence (DNA): TGTGCCAGCAGCTTGAGCGCCTACGAGCAGTACTTC. Translating gives CASSLSAYEQYF.

The chain uses TRBV2 and TRBJ1-4; perhaps TRBD1 as D (6 bases). The CDR3 spans 12 residues. V lost 7 bases and J 7 bases, leaving 10 bases between the germline ends. From germline, CDR1 is SNHLY and CDR2 FYNNEI. The CDR3 sequence: CASTRGGEKLFF. The CDR3, as DNA: TGTGCCAGCACCCGAGGGGGTGAAAAACTGTTTTTT.